This TCR beta chain comes out of a study of cytomegalovirus exposure and HLA in healthy donors. This clone is a singleton in its sample. Germline loops: CDR1 SNHLY, CDR2 FYNNEI. CDR3 length: 15 residues. V gave up 2 bases and J gave up 7 bases, with 18 bases separating them. The table came from immunoSEQ multiplex PCR; TCRdb's copy has only in-frame clones and leaves some out. The sample lists some 330,000 clones, roughly 88% seen once, with around 0.84% in the top ten. The receptor was derived from a woman between 18 and 29 years old in good health and CMV-seronegative. The chain recombines TRBV2 with TRBJ2-7; D might be TRBD2 (6 bases). The sample consisted of PBMCs. The CDR3 reads CASSEFLGTSGEQYF. The CDR3 nucleotides read TGTGCCAGCAGTGAATTTTTGGGGACTTCGGGAGAGCAGTACTTC.